These 16 T cell receptor beta chains originate from one sample sequenced in a study of shared clonotypes between healthy human individuals. Data came from immunoSEQ multiplex PCR; TCRdb stores just in-frame clones and leaves some out. This table holds hundreds of thousands of clones, 70% to 80% found once. The sample consisted of PBMCs. These receptor sequences come from a woman between 35 and 50 years old in good health. Some clones in this sample may be carry-over from other donors' samples.

This clone was seen only a few times. The gene calls are TRBV9 and TRBJ1-4; possibly TRBD1 for D (5 bases). The CDR3 runs to 14 residues. CDR1 is SGDLS, CDR2 YYNGEE, per germline. V was clipped by 2 bases and J by 5 bases, with 10 bases between them. The CDR3 DNA is TGTGCCAGCAGCGTCCGGGGCGACAATGAAAAACTGTTTTTT. Amino acids: CASSVRGDNEKLFF.

Concerning this clone itself: The junction and the germline gene differ at one end; a read error may be behind it. The CDR3 sequence is CASSLVEGYKQYF. The CDR3 nucleotides read TGTGCCAGCAGCCTTGTGGAGGGCTACAAGCAGTACTTC. J is TRBJ2-7 and V is TRBV6-5, with D possibly being TRBD2 (6 bases). This CDR3 comprises 13 residues. Germline-derived CDR1 and CDR2 are MNHEY and SVGAGI.

A few counts support this clone. This sequence may be a read error, since a much larger clone differs from it by one base. V and J are TRBV29-1 and TRBJ2-1; D is unresolved. The CDR3 has 12 residues. CDR1 and CDR2 from the germline V gene are SQVTM and ANQGSEA. V was shortened by 6 bases and J by 3 bases, with 9 bases between the two germline ends. The CDR3 here is CSVTEFYNEQFF. The CDR3 coding sequence is TGCAGCGTCACCGAGTTCTACAATGAGCAGTTCTTC.

This clone has more than one count but fewer than ten. The J gene is TRBJ1-1, the V gene TRBV6-5, with TRBD1 as a possible D gene (6 bases). Germline lookup yields CDR1 MNHEY and CDR2 SVGAGI. Trimming stripped 5 bases from V and 0 bases from J, with 10 bases between. The CDR3 sequence is 14 residues long. CDR3 nucleotides: TGTGCCAGCAGTAACAACAGGGTGAACACTGAAGCTTTCTTT. Protein sequence: CASSNNRVNTEAFF.

This clone came up once. The chain couples TRBV6-5 to TRBJ2-7, with no clear D. The CDR3 totals 15 residues. Trimming removed 0 bases from V and 4 bases from J, with 13 bases in between. The germline V gene has CDR1 MNHEY and CDR2 SVGAGI. The CDR3 loop reads CASSYSPGSGYEQYF. CDR3 nucleotides: TGTGCCAGCAGTTACTCCCCCGGTTCCGGTTACGAGCAGTACTTC.

The chain links TRBV30 to TRBJ2-5; weak D call: TRBD2 (5 bases). V was shortened by 2 bases and J by 7 bases, with 11 bases between the two germline ends. The CDR3 sequence is 12 residues long. CDR1 is GTSNPN and CDR2 is SVGIG in the germline V gene (reference sequence). The CDR3 nucleotides are TGTGCCTGGAGTCCGGGATTGGCGACCCAGTACTTC. It encodes CAWSPGLATQYF.

The chain carries TRBV18 and TRBJ2-7; tentatively, D is TRBD1 (6 bases). The CDR3 contains 14 residues. Germline loops: CDR1 KGHSH, CDR2 LQKENI. V gave up 2 bases and J gave up 7 bases, with 15 bases separating them. The CDR3 DNA reads TGTGCCAGCTCACCAGATGGGGGCGCGGGTGAGCAGTACTTC. Its translation is CASSPDGGAGEQYF.

CDR3: CASSTPGTTAFFEQYF. In DNA form, the CDR3 reads TGTGCCAGCAGTACACCCGGGACTACGGCTTTTTTTGAGCAGTACTTC. The V and J genes are TRBV28 and TRBJ2-7; TRBD2 aligns across 7 bases. Trimming took 5 bases from V and 7 from J; bases not matched to a gene: 17. There are 16 residues in the CDR3. Germline V CDR1 and CDR2: MDHEN, SYDVKM. Supplemented by reference TRBV28 and TRBJ2-7, the full variable domain reads DVKVTQSSRYLVKRTGEKVFLECVQDMDHENMFWYRQDPGLGLRLIYFSYDVKMKEKGDIPEGYSVSREKKERFSLILESASTNQTSMYLCASSTPGTTAFFEQYFGPGTRLTVT.

V usage is TRBV11-1 and J usage is TRBJ1-5; unclear D gene. Germline loops: CDR1 SGHAT, CDR2 FQDESV (reference sequence). This CDR3 region has 12 residues. V lost 7 bases, J lost 3 bases, and 7 bases lay in between. The DNA for the CDR3 is TGTGCCAGCAACATCGACAATCAGCCCCAGCATTTT. It codes for CASNIDNQPQHF.

This chain joins TRBV9 and TRBJ2-5, with TRBD2 matching 12 bases. Germline CDR1 is SGDLS and CDR2 is YYNGEE. CDR3 length equals 16 residues. V shed 3 bases and J 5 bases; nucleotides not matched to a gene: 8. The CDR3 region has the DNA TGTGCCAGCAGCGCCCAGTCTAGCGGGAGGGGGGAGACCCAGTACTTC. It encodes CASSAQSSGRGETQYF.

As concerns this clone: The identical CDR3 is also encoded by other nucleotide sequences in the sample. The J gene is TRBJ2-1, the V gene TRBV20-1; the D is unclear. This CDR3 has 11 amino acids. With 3 bases removed from V and 4 bases from J, the gap between germline ends came to 4 bases. Germline assignment: CDR1 DFQATT and CDR2 SNEGSKA (reference sequence). CDR3 region: CSASGYNEQFF. The CDR3 DNA follows: TGCAGTGCTAGCGGGTACAATGAGCAGTTCTTC.

As DNA, the CDR3 is TGTGCCAGCAGCTTGAGGGGGATGGAGACCCAGTACTTC. Its protein product is CASSLRGMETQYF. The rearrangement links TRBV7-2 to TRBJ2-5, with a weak D call TRBD1 (6 bases). The germline V gene has CDR1 SGHTA and CDR2 FQGNSA. The CDR3 has 13 amino acids. V was cut by 3 bases and J by 5 bases, with 10 bases left in between.

The V call is TRBV27, the J call TRBJ2-7, with 7 positions matching TRBD1. Germline assignment: CDR1 MNHEY and CDR2 SMNVEV (reference sequence). The CDR3 spans 13 residues. V trimming: 5 bases; J trimming: 3 bases; junction bases outside the gene matches: 4. CDR3 loop: CASSATGRYEQYF. The CDR3 nucleotides read TGTGCCAGCAGTGCGACAGGGCGCTACGAGCAGTACTTC.

This chain connects TRBV6-4 to TRBJ1-1; no definite D call. Trimming removed 6 bases from V and 5 bases from J, with 22 bases in between. CDR1 MRHNA and CDR2 SNTAGT come from the germline V gene. The CDR3 runs to 16 residues. The CDR3 sequence: CASRASIAMNSTEAFF. CDR3 sequence (DNA): TGTGCCAGCAGAGCGTCAATCGCAATGAACAGTACTGAAGCTTTCTTT.

The gene calls are TRBV18 and TRBJ1-5; a possible D gene is TRBD1 (5 bases). V was pared by 4 bases and J by 0 bases, with 10 bases between. The CDR3 runs to 15 residues. CDR1 KGHSH and CDR2 LQKENI come from the germline V gene. CDR3 DNA sequence: TGTGCCAGCTCACTTCAGGGTAATAGCAATCAGCCCCAGCATTTT. Amino acids: CASSLQGNSNQPQHF.

The chain couples TRBV29-1 to TRBJ2-3; the D gene could be TRBD1 or TRBD2 (5 bases each). Germline lookup yields CDR1 SQVTM and CDR2 ANQGSEA. Trimming pared 4 bases from V and 5 bases from J, leaving 19 bases between. This CDR3 region has 15 residues. CDR3 bases: TGCAGCGTTGTTGGGGGACCCCCGCTCGTAGATACGCAGTATTTT. Translating it yields CSVVGGPPLVDTQYF.